Listed here is a single TCR beta chain. Germline trimming cut 10 bases from V and 4 bases from J; bases unmatched to any gene: 4. The CDR3 has 11 amino acids. The germline V gene has CDR1 WNHNN and CDR2 SYGVQD (reference sequence). Using immunoSEQ multiplex PCR, the repertoire was profiled, and TCRdb retains in-frame clones only, with some absent. This table has about 34,000 clones, almost 80% appearing once. This entry is derived from a study of blood T cell repertoires in COVID-19. Study-level information: PBMCs, B-cell-depleted T cells, or T cells provided the cDNA or gDNA that made up the material.

The specimen was peripheral blood. The V gene is TRBV10-1, the J gene TRBJ2-7, with TRBD1 matching 7 bases. This receptor was obtained from a woman aged 60-75 years with acute or convalescent COVID-19. The CDR3, as DNA: TGCGCCAACACGGACAGGTACGAGCAGTACTTC. Translated: CANTDRYEQYF.